This T cell receptor beta chain was retrieved from a study of T-cell reconstitution after alpha-beta-depleted transplantation in children. The study, taken as a whole, reports: The origin of alpha-beta T cells about two months after transplant was reportedly several hundred expanded graft clones. Counts and diversity of T cells one year after transplant came mostly from newly produced T cells. Certain patients had high TCRbeta diversity at day 60, and it came from recipient T cells and thymic progenitors that survived.

The authors prepared the TCRbeta library with unique molecular identifiers. In TCRdb, the PCR reads were re-called with MiXCR into one record per CDR3 protein. Seen here are around 250,000 distinct CDR3 sequences, about 25% observed once, and the top ten hold roughly 2.5%. Concerning this clonotype itself: Its matching antigen is unknown.

The V and J ends lost 2 bases and 2 bases respectively, with 17 bases between them. The length of the CDR3 is 16 residues. The V gene's germline CDR1 is SQVTM and CDR2 ANQGSEA. The chain links TRBV29-1 to TRBJ2-3; TRBD1 might be the D (6 bases). The TCR comes from a girl between 2 and 10 years old with Fanconi anemia, due to receive a stem cell transplant. Sequenced here: PBMCs, sampled before TCRalphabeta/CD19-depleted stem cell transplant. CDR3 in amino acids: CSVEKAWTDPTDTQYF. The CDR3 DNA reads TGCAGCGTTGAAAAGGCATGGACAGACCCCACAGATACGCAGTATTTT.